Described below is a single T cell receptor (beta chain) sequence and its context. TCRdb used MiXCR to reprocess the RT-PCR reads, holding one entry per CDR3 protein. The sample holds about 680,000 distinct CDR3 sequences, approximately 14% seen once. CDR3 size: 13 residues. CDR1 SNHLY and CDR2 FYNNEI come from the germline V gene. Trimming left V 8 bases short and J 4 bases short, with 14 bases between. This receptor was taken from a female donor in good health, serving as a healthy control. This rearrangement joins TRBV2 to TRBJ1-1; D is unclear. Sequencing was done on a sample of memory CD4+ T cells from blood. The chain's CDR3 is CASSRLMGTEAFF. CDR3 nucleotide sequence: TGTGCCAGCTCACGATTGATGGGCACTGAAGCTTTCTTT.